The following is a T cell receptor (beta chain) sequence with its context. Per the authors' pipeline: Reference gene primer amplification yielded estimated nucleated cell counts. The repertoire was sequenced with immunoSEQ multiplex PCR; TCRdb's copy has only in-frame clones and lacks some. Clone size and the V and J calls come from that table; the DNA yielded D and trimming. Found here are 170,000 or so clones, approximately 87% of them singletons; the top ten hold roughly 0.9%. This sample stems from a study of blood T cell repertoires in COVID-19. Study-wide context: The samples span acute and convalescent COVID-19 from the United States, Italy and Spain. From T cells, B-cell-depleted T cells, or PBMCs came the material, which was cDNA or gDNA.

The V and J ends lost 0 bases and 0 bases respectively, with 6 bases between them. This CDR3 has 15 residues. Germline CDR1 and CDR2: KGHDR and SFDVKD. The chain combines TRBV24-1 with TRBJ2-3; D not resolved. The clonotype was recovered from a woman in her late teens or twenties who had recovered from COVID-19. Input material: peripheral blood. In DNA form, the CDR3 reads TGTGCCACCAGTGATTTGGGCCTTAGCACAGATACGCAGTATTTT. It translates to CATSDLGLSTDTQYF.